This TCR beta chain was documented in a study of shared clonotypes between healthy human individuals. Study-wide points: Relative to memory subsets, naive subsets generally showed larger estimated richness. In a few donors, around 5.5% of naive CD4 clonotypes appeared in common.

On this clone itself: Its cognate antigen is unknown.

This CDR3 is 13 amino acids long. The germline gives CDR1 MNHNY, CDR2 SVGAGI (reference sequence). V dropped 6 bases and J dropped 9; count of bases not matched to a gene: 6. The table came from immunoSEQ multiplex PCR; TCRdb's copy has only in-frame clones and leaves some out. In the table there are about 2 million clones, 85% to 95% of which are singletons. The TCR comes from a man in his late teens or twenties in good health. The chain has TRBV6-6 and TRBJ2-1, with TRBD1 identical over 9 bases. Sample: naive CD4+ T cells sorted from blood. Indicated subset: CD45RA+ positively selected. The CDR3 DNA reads TGTGCCAGCAGGGCTACAGGGGGCGCTGAGCAGTTCTTC. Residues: CASRATGGAEQFF.